This passage covers 20 T cell receptor beta chains from one sample sequenced in a study of breast tumors, draining lymph nodes, adjacent tissues. A single record per CDR3 protein comes from TCRdb applying MiXCR to the multiplex PCR reads. This sample yields 200,000 to 250,000 distinct CDR3 sequences, of which 30% to 35% are seen a single time; 3% to 4% belongs to the top ten. The lymph nodes were axillary draining lymph nodes from breast cancer patients. The sequenced sample consisted of axillary lymph node tissue. The origin of the receptors is a female donor with breast cancer. Some clones in this sample may be carry-over from other donors' samples.

This clonotype was seen at least ten times. The rearrangement uses TRBV5-1 and TRBJ2-5; 8 bases are a match to TRBD1. Germline CDR1 SGHRS, CDR2 YFSETQ. The V gene end was trimmed by 4 bases and the J gene end by 5 bases; junction bases not matched to a gene: 7. This CDR3 has 14 residues. The DNA for the CDR3 is TGCGCCAGCAGCAGGGGACAGGTGGAGGAGACCCAGTACTTC. Protein product: CASSRGQVEETQYF.

This clonotype was observed a handful of times. The genes are TRBV19 and TRBJ2-4, with D possibly TRBD2 on 6 matching bases. The V gene lost 8 bases and the J gene lost 0 bases, with 20 bases spanning the gap. This CDR3 contains 17 residues. From germline, CDR1 is LNHDA and CDR2 SQIVND (reference sequence). The CDR3: CASGPLPRGLAKNIQYF. For the CDR3, the DNA is TGTGCCAGTGGTCCACTCCCCCGGGGACTAGCCAAAAACATTCAGTACTTC.

The V gene is TRBV27, the J gene TRBJ2-3; the match to TRBD2 covers 10 bases. The ends lost 5 bases at V and 3 bases at J; junction bases unmatched: 5. The CDR3 totals 15 residues. Germline CDR1 and CDR2: MNHEY and SMNVEV (reference sequence). The DNA of the CDR3 is TGTGCCAGCAGTGAAGCGGGGGGGCTTACAGATACGCAGTATTTT. It specifies CASSEAGGLTDTQYF.

Ten or more counts support this clonotype. The rearrangement uses TRBV19 and TRBJ2-5, with 9 bases aligning to TRBD1. The J segment lost 4 bases and the V segment lost 4 bases, leaving 7 bases of the junction unmatched. CDR1 is LNHDA and CDR2 is SQIVND in the germline V gene (reference sequence). CDR3 size: 15 residues. The CDR3 nucleotides read TGTGCCAGTAGTACAACCGGGACAGGGTCAGAGACCCAGTACTTC. Translated: CASSTTGTGSETQYF.

In its sample, this clonotype was seen a few times. The chain links TRBV6-5 to TRBJ1-5; D is uncertain. Trimming removed 6 bases from V and 0 bases from J, with 9 bases in between. Germline CDR1 reads MNHEY; CDR2 reads SVGAGI. The CDR3 length is 14 residues. The DNA of the CDR3 is TGTGCCAGCAGACAAGACGGTAGCAATCAGCCCCAGCATTTT. Translation: CASRQDGSNQPQHF.

Concerning this clonotype: Likely a read error: the CDR3 ends without its conserved phenylalanine or tryptophan. The chain has TRBV9 and TRBJ1-6, with 9 bases identical to TRBD1. J was trimmed by 10 bases and V by 4 bases; bases with no gene match: 6. The CDR3 runs 14 residues. From germline, CDR1 is SGDLS and CDR2 YYNGEE. For the CDR3, the DNA is TGTGCCAGCAGCTCAAGGACAGGGGTATCACCCCTCCACCTT. Its protein is CASSSRTGVSPLHL.

This clonotype has ten or more counts. J is TRBJ1-5 and V is TRBV11-1, with D maybe TRBD1 (5 bases). Germline V lookup: CDR1 SGHAT, CDR2 FQDESV (reference sequence). This CDR3 spans 13 amino acids. V was pared by 3 bases and J by 8 bases, with 11 bases between. The CDR3: CASSFGAGEPQHF. Here the CDR3 DNA reads TGTGCCAGCAGCTTTGGGGCCGGGGAGCCCCAGCATTTT.

The chain combines TRBV6-6 with TRBJ1-1; 7 bases align to TRBD1. Unmatched junction bases numbered 7, after V lost 2 bases and J lost 1 base. CDR3 length equals 16 residues. Germline V gives CDR1 MNHNY, CDR2 SVGAGI (reference sequence). CDR3 sequence: CASSYAAQGTNTEAFF. CDR3 nucleotide sequence: TGTGCCAGCAGTTACGCGGCACAGGGGACGAACACTGAAGCTTTCTTT.

The gene calls are TRBV5-1 and TRBJ2-1; TRBD1 aligns across 8 bases. V lost 4 bases, J lost 10 bases, and 16 bases stayed unmatched. Germline-derived CDR1 and CDR2 are SGHRS and YFSETQ. The CDR3 runs to 16 residues. The CDR3 DNA follows: TGCGCCAGCAGCGGGAAGGGGGACAGGCCTCTTTTCGAGCAGTTCTTC. Its protein product is CASSGKGDRPLFEQFF.

The chain couples TRBV10-2 to TRBJ1-5, with a tentative D call TRBD1 (5 bases). With 4 bases removed from V and 4 bases from J, the gap between germline ends came to 8 bases. CDR1 is WSHSY, CDR2 SAAADI, per germline. The CDR3 runs 13 residues. The CDR3 region has the DNA TGCGCCAGCAGTGTTAACAGGAATCAGCCCCAGCATTTT. This codes for CASSVNRNQPQHF.

The gene calls are TRBV28 and TRBJ1-6; tentatively, D is TRBD1 (5 bases). CDR3 length: 15 amino acids. CDR1 MDHEN and CDR2 SYDVKM come from the germline V gene. Trimming shortened V by 6 bases and J by 4 bases, and 13 bases separated the two germline ends. The chain's CDR3 is CASRAQGIYNSPLHF. The CDR3 DNA reads TGTGCCAGCAGAGCGCAGGGCATTTATAATTCACCCCTCCACTTT.

CDR3: CASNRQGEVGTDTQYF. CDR3 DNA: TGTGCCAGCAACCGACAAGGGGAGGTCGGGACAGATACGCAGTATTTT. The chain couples TRBV12-1 to TRBJ2-3; the table's D call, TRBD2, was not checked against the DNA. TRBV12-1 is labeled a pseudogene. This CDR3 is built from 16 residues.

This clonotype was picked up many times. This rearrangement joins TRBV30 to TRBJ1-6, with D unclear. This CDR3 spans 13 amino acids. V shed 1 base and J shed 5 bases, with 6 bases lying between them. Germline V gene lookup returns CDR1 GTSNPN and CDR2 SVGIG (reference sequence). The CDR3 DNA sequence: TGTGCCTGGAGTGGTCAAAATAATTCACCCCTCCACTTT. It is translated as CAWSGQNNSPLHF.

V and J are TRBV20-1 and TRBJ2-7; D call uncertain. The germline V gene has CDR1 DFQATT and CDR2 SNEGSKA (reference sequence). Trimming left V 4 bases short and J 4 bases short, with 11 bases between. CDR3 length: 12 residues. CDR3 in DNA: TGCAGTGCTACGAGGCCTGAGTACGAGCAGTACTTC. Protein sequence: CSATRPEYEQYF.

This chain joins TRBV20-1 and TRBJ2-6; no reliable D call. The CDR3 covers 14 residues. Trimming removed 1 base at V and 2 bases at J, with 6 bases between. CDR1 and CDR2 (germline): DFQATT, SNEGSKA (reference sequence). The CDR3 spells CSARAGAGANVLTF. In DNA form, the CDR3 reads TGCAGTGCTAGAGCTGGGGCTGGGGCCAACGTCCTGACTTTC.

The V gene is TRBV7-9, the J gene TRBJ1-3; the match to TRBD1 covers 7 bases. Unmatched junction bases numbered 8, after V lost 1 base and J lost 2 bases. CDR3 length: 17 amino acids. From germline, CDR1 is SEHNR and CDR2 FQNEAQ (reference sequence). CDR3 DNA: TGTGCCAGCAGCTTAGAAAGACAGGGCGCCCCTGGAAACACCATATATTTT. It encodes CASSLERQGAPGNTIYF.

The rearrangement joins TRBV6-1 to TRBJ2-2; 9 bases map to TRBD1. The CDR3 has 14 amino acids. CDR1 and CDR2 from the germline V gene are MNHNS and SASEGT. The J segment lost 6 bases and the V segment lost 6 bases, leaving 5 bases of the junction unmatched. CDR3 nucleotides: TGTGCCAGCAGCCCACAGGGGGCGGCCGGGGAGCTGTTTTTT. As protein: CASSPQGAAGELFF.

There are many counts of this clonotype. V is TRBV13 and J is TRBJ2-2, with D possibly matching TRBD1 (6 bases). CDR1 and CDR2 from the germline V gene are PRHDT and FYEKMQ (reference sequence). V was pared by 4 bases and J by 2 bases, with 14 bases between. The CDR3 runs to 16 residues. The chain's CDR3 is CASSSPTGSNTGELFF. The CDR3 nucleotides read TGTGCCAGCAGCTCCCCGACAGGATCAAACACCGGGGAGCTGTTTTTT.

The V and J genes are TRBV27 and TRBJ1-3, with a possible D match to TRBD1 (5 bases). Looked up from germline, CDR1 is MNHEY and CDR2 is SMNVEV (reference sequence). The CDR3 loop spans 17 amino acids. Trimming removed 1 base at V and 0 bases at J, with 13 bases between. CDR3 protein: CASSLYRDGHSGNTIYF. The CDR3 DNA reads as TGTGCCAGCAGTTTATACCGGGACGGTCACTCTGGAAACACCATATATTTT.

J is TRBJ1-4 and V is TRBV5-1; unclear D gene. Germline V gene sequence: CDR1 SGHRS, CDR2 YFSETQ. V was trimmed by 4 bases and J by 8 bases, leaving 15 bases between them. This CDR3 region has 14 residues. Here the CDR3 DNA reads TGCGCCAGCAGCACCGGACGCGGCAAAGAAAAACTGTTTTTT. Amino acids: CASSTGRGKEKLFF. The variable domain in full, completed from reference TRBV5-1 and TRBJ1-4, reads KAGVTQTPRYLIKTRGQQVTLSCSPISGHRSVSWYQQTPGQGLQFLFEYFSETQRNKGNFPGRFSGRQFSNSRSEMNVSTLELGDSALYLCASSTGRGKEKLFFGSGTQLSVL.